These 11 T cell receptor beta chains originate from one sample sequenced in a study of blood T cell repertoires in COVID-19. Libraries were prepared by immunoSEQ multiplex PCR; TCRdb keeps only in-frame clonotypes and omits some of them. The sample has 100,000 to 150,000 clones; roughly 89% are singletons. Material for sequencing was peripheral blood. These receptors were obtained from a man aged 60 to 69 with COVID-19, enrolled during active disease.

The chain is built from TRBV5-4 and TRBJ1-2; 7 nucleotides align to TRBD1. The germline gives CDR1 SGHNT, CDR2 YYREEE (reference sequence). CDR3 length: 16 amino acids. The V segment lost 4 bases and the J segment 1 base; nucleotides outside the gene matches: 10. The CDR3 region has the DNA TGTGCCAGCAGCCAAGCAACAGGGGCCCTTAACTATGGCTACACCTTC. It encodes CASSQATGALNYGYTF.

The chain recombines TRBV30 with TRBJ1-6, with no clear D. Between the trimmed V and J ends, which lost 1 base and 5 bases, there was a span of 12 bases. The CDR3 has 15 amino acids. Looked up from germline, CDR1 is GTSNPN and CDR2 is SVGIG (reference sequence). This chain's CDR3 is CAWSEGGADNSPLHF. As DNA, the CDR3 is TGTGCCTGGAGTGAAGGAGGCGCGGATAATTCACCCCTCCACTTT.

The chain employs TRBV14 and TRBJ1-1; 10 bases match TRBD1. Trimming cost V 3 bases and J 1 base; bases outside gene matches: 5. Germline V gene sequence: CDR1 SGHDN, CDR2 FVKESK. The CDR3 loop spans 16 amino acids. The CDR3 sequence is CASSHRQGAWNTEAFF. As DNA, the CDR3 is TGTGCCAGCAGCCACCGACAGGGGGCATGGAACACTGAAGCTTTCTTT.

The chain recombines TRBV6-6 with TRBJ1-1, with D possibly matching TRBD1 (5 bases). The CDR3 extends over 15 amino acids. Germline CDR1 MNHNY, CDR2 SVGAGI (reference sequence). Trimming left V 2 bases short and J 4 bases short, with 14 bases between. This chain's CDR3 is CASSYPAREVTEAFF. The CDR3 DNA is TGTGCCAGCAGTTACCCGGCCAGGGAAGTCACTGAAGCTTTCTTT.

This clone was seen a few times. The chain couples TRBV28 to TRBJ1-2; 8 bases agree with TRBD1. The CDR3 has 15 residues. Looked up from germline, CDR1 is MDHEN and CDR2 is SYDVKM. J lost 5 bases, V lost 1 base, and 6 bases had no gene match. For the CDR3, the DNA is TGTGCCAGCAGTTTATATCAGGGGGCAGGGTATGGCTACACCTTC. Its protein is CASSLYQGAGYGYTF.

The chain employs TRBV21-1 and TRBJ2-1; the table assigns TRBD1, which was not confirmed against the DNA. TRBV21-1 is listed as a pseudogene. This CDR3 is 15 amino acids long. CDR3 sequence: CASTTRTGYGNEQFF. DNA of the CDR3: TGTGCCAGCACCACCCGGACAGGGTACGGCAATGAGCAGTTCTTC.

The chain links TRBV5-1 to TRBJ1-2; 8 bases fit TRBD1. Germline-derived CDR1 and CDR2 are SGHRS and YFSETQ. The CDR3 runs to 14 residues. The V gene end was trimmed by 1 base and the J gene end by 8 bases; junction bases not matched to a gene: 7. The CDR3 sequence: CASSLQGQGYGYTF. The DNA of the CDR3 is TGCGCCAGCAGCTTGCAAGGACAGGGTTACGGCTACACCTTC.

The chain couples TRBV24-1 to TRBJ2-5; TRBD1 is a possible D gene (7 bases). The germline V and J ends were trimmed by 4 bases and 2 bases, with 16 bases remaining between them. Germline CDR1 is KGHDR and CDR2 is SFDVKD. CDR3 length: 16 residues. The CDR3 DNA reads TGTGCCACCAGTGACCGGGGGACAGTCCCACAAGAGACCCAGTACTTC. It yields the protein CATSDRGTVPQETQYF.

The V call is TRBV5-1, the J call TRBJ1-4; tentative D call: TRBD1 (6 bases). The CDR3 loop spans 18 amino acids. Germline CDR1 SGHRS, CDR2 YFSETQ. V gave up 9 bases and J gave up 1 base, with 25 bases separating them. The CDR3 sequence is CAKTRGARDGKTNEKLFF. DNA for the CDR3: TGCGCCAAAACCCGGGGGGCCAGGGATGGGAAAACTAATGAAAAACTGTTTTTT.

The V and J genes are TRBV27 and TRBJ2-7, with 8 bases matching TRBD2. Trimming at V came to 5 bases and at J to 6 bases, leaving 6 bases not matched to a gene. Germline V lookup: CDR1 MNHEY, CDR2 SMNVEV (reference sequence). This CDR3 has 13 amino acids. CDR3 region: CASSPGGAREQYF. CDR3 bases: TGTGCCAGCAGTCCGGGGGGGGCCCGCGAGCAGTACTTC.

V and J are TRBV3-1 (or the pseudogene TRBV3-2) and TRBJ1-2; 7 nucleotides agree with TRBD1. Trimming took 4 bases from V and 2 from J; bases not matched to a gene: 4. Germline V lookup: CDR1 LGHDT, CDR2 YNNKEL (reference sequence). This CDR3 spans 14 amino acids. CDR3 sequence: CASSRGQTNYGYTF. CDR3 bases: TGTGCCAGCAGCCGGGGACAGACAAACTATGGCTACACCTTC.